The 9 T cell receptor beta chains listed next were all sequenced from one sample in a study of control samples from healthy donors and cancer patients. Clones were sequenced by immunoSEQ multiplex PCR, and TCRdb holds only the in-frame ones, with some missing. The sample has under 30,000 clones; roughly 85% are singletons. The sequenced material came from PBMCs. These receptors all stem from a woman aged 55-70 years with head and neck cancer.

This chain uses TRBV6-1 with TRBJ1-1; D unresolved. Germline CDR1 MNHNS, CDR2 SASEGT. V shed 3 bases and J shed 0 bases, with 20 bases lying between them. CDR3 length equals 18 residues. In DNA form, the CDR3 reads TGTGCCAGCAGTGATGGGGAAAGGGCCCAGTCTTTGAACACTGAAGCTTTCTTT. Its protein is CASSDGERAQSLNTEAFF.

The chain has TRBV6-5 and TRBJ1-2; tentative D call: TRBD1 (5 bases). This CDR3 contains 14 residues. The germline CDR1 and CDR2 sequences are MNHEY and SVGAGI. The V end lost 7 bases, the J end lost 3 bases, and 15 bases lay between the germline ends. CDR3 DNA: TGTGCCAGCAACCCTTTCGGACAAGACTATGGCTACACCTTC. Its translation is CASNPFGQDYGYTF.

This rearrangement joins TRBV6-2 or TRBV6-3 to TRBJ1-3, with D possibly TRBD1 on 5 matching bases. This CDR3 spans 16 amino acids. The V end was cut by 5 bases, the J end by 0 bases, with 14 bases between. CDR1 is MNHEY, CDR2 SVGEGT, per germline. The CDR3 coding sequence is TGTGCCAGCAGTCAGACAGCCAGGAGCTCTGGAAACACCATATATTTT. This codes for CASSQTARSSGNTIYF.

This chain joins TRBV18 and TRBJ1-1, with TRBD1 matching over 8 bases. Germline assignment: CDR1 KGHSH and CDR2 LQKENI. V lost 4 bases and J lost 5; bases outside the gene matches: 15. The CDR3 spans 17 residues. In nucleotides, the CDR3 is TGTGCCAGCTCACGAATCGGACAGGGATCCGAGAGGACTGAAGCTTTCTTT. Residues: CASSRIGQGSERTEAFF.

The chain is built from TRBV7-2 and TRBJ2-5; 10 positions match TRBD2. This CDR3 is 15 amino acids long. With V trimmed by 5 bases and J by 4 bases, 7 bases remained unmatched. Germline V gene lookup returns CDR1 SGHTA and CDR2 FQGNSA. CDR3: CASSPLAGGRETQYF. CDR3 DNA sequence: TGTGCCAGCAGCCCATTAGCGGGGGGACGAGAGACCCAGTACTTC.

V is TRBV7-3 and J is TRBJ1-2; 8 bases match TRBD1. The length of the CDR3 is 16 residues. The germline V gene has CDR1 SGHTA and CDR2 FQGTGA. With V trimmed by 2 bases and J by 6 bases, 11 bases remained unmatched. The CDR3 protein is CASSLDPAGGVDGYTF. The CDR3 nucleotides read TGTGCCAGCAGCTTAGACCCCGCAGGGGGCGTAGATGGCTACACCTTC.

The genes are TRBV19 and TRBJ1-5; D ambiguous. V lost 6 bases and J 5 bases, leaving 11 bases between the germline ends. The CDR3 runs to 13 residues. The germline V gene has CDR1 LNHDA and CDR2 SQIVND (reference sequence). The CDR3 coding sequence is TGTGCCAGTAGGATCGGTCCCCATCAGCCCCAGCATTTT. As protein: CASRIGPHQPQHF.

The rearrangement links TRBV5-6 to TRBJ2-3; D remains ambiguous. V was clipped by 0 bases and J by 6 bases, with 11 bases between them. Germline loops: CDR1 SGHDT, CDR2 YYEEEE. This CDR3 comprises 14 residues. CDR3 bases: TGTGCCAGCAGCTTGGTTGGGGTCCCGGATACGCAGTATTTT. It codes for CASSLVGVPDTQYF.

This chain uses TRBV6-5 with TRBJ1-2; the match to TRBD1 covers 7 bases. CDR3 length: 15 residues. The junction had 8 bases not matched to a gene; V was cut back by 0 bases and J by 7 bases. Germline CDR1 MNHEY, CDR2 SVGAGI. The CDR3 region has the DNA TGTGCCAGCAGTTACTCGAGGCAGGGGGATGGTGGCTACACCTTC. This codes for CASSYSRQGDGGYTF.